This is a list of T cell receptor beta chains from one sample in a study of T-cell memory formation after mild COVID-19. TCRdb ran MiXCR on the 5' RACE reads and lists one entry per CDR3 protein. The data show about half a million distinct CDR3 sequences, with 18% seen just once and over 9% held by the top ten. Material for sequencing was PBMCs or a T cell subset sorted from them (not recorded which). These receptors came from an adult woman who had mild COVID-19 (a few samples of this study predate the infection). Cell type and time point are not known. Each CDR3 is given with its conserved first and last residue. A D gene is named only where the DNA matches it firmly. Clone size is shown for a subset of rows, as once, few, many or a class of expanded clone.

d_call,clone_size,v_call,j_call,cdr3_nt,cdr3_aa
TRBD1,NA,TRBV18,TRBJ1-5,TGTGCCAGCACCATAGGGACAGGTGGTTTCCGTCAGCCCCAGCATTTT,CASTIGTGGFRQPQHF
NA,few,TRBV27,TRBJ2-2,TGTGCCAGCAATTCGATTAGCGAGAACACCGGGGAGCTGTTTTTT,CASNSISENTGELFF
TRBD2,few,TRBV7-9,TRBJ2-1,TGTGCCAGCAGCTTCAGGAGCGGGACGGCCGCCGGACGGGAGCAGTTCTTC,CASSFRSGTAAGREQFF
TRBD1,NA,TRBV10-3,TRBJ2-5,TGTGCCATCAGTGCGGGACAGAAAGAGACCCAGTACTTC,CAISAGQKETQYF
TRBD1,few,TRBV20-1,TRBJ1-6,TGCAGTCCTACCGTTAACAGGGGGAATTCACCCCTCCACTTT,CSPTVNRGNSPLHF
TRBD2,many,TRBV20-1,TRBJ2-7,TGCAGTGCAGTACTAGCGGGAGGGCCGGTGCAGTACTTC,CSAVLAGGPVQYF
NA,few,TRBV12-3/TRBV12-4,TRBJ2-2,TGTGCCAGCAAGGGACACAGCACCGGGGAGCTGTTTTTT,CASKGHSTGELFF
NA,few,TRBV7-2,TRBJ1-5,TGTGCCAGCAGCATAGACACTCAGCCCCAGCATTTT,CASSIDTQPQHF
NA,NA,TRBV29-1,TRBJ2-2,TGCAGCGGGGGTGCGAGGAACACCGGGGAGCTGTTTTTT,CSGGARNTGELFF
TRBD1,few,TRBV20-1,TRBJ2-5,TGCAGTGCCCAGCGGACAGGGCGGGAGACCCAGTACTTC,CSAQRTGRETQYF
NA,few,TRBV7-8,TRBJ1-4,TGTGCCAGCAGACGAGGGGGGTTCTATGAAAAACTGTTTTTT,CASRRGGFYEKLFF
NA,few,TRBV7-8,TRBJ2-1,TGTGCCAGCAGCCCCCCGATCCGGGAAGGGAGTGAGCAGTTCTTC,CASSPPIREGSEQFF
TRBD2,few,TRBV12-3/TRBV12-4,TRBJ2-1,TGTGCCAGCAGTTTAGTTCTAGCGGGACTCCGCCTTGAGCAGTTCTTC,CASSLVLAGLRLEQFF
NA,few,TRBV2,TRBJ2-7,TGTGCCAGCAAAGGGGCCGCTAACTACGAGCAGTACTTC,CASKGAANYEQYF
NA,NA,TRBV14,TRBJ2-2,TGTGCCAGCAGCCAAGGGGTGGCCGGGGAGCTGTTTTTT,CASSQGVAGELFF
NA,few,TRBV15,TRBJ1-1,TGTGCCACCAGCAGCGAGAAAAACACTGAAGCTTTCTTT,CATSSEKNTEAFF
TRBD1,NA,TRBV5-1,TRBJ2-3,TGCGCCAGCAGCTTACCCGGACAGGGGAAGGCAGATACGCAGTATTTT,CASSLPGQGKADTQYF
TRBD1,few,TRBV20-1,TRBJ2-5,TGCAGTGCTAGAGCCCAGGGGGCTCACCAGTACTTC,CSARAQGAHQYF
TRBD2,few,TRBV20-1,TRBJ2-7,TGCAGTGCTAGAGACCTGACTAGCGCCACCCCCCGATACATCTACGAGCAGTACTTC,CSARDLTSATPRYIYEQYF
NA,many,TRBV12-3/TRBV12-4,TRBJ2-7,TGTGCCAGCAGTTTATATATTATCGGGCAGGGGGGTTACGAGCAGTACTTC,CASSLYIIGQGGYEQYF
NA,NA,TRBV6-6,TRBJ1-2,TGTGCCAGCAGTTACACGGGGCTTGATGGCTACACCTTC,CASSYTGLDGYTF
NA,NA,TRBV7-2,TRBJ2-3,TGTGCCAGCAGCTCACACGGGAGTACGCAGTATTTT,CASSSHGSTQYF